Below, 27 T cell receptor beta chains from the same sample are listed, as sequenced in a study of blood T cells in healthy people across ages. Next came a second PCR, run for roughly 6 to 11 cycles, which used a sample-barcoded 5' primer along with a J-beta primer mix. TCRdb redid the calling of the 5' RACE reads with MiXCR, one entry per CDR3 protein. This sample has over 500,000 distinct CDR3 sequences; around 52% occur once, and the top ten carry about 13%. The material sequenced was blood. The receptors come from a woman older than 75 in good health.

This clonotype was seen only a few times. This chain uses TRBV12-3 or TRBV12-4 with TRBJ2-3; 9 positions agree with TRBD1. V lost 6 bases and J lost 2; bases outside the gene matches: 6. The CDR3 length is 15 residues. The CDR3 nucleotides read TGTGCCAGCAGAGTACAGGGGGCGGCCACAGATACGCAGTATTTT. As protein: CASRVQGAATDTQYF.

This clonotype was observed many times. The J gene is TRBJ2-1, the V gene TRBV3-1; TRBD2 matches 9 bases. Trimming at V came to 1 base and at J to 9 bases, leaving 7 bases not matched to a gene. The CDR3 is 15 amino acids. Germline values: CDR1 LGHDT, CDR2 YNNKEL (reference sequence). The CDR3 region is CASSQVSGRAGEQFF. The DNA for the CDR3 is TGTGCCAGCAGCCAAGTTAGCGGGAGAGCTGGTGAGCAGTTCTTC.

This clonotype has a handful of counts. The chain recombines TRBV20-1 with TRBJ2-1, with D possibly TRBD2 on 7 matching bases. Germline CDR1 DFQATT, CDR2 SNEGSKA (reference sequence). This CDR3 spans 15 amino acids. V gave up 4 bases and J gave up 4 bases, with 17 bases separating them. The CDR3 DNA is TGCAGTGCTACCCCAGGGGAGCGGGAATACAATGAGCAGTTCTTC. Translated, it gives CSATPGEREYNEQFF.

This clonotype has at least ten counts. This sequence joins TRBV24-1 and TRBJ2-5; D gene uncertain. Germline values: CDR1 KGHDR, CDR2 SFDVKD. This CDR3 spans 13 amino acids. Between the trimmed V and J ends, which lost 2 bases and 7 bases, there was a span of 10 bases. The CDR3 region has the DNA TGTGCCACCAGTGATTGGGCCCAGGCGACCCAGTACTTC. Protein sequence: CATSDWAQATQYF.

As concerns this clonotype: A clone one base away is much larger, so this may be a read error. The chain employs TRBV9 and TRBJ2-7, with TRBD2 as a possible D gene (6 bases). Germline V gene sequence: CDR1 SGDLS, CDR2 YYNGEE. The CDR3 extends over 13 amino acids. Trimming shortened V by 3 bases and J by 9 bases, and 16 bases separated the two germline ends. CDR3: CASSEGGPNTQYF. CDR3 coding DNA: TGTGCCAGCAGCGAGGGAGGACCGAACACGCAGTACTTC.

Note on this clonotype: A read error may be the cause here, since a much bigger clone is one base away. J is TRBJ2-1 and V is TRBV24-1; D is unresolved. Judging by the DNA end, TRBJ2-7 fits better; the J call may be wrong. Germline CDR1 KGHDR, CDR2 SFDVKD. This CDR3 has 11 amino acids. DNA for the CDR3: TGTGCCACCAGTAGGAACAATGAGCAGTACTTC. Translated, it gives CATSRNNEQYF.

This clonotype occurred many times. The V and J genes are TRBV10-3 and TRBJ1-4; D possibly corresponds to TRBD1 (6 bases). The germline V and J ends were trimmed by 3 bases and 8 bases, with 7 bases remaining between them. Germline CDR1 and CDR2: ENHRY and SYGVKD. The CDR3 has 12 residues. CDR3 coding DNA: TGTGCCATCAGTGAACAGGGAGAAAAACTGTTTTTT. Amino acid sequence: CAISEQGEKLFF.

This chain links TRBV10-3 with TRBJ2-5, with TRBD1 matching 8 bases. Germline loops: CDR1 ENHRY, CDR2 SYGVKD. J lost 9 bases, V lost 10 bases, and 16 bases had no gene match. This CDR3 contains 14 residues. In DNA, the CDR3 is TGTGCCACCCAGCCAGGGACTGACAGGGGAGCCCAGTACTTC. Translated: CATQPGTDRGAQYF.

The chain has TRBV10-3 and TRBJ2-5; tentative D call: TRBD2 (6 bases). The CDR3 has 11 amino acids. Trimming pared 7 bases from V and 11 bases from J, leaving 14 bases between. Germline loops: CDR1 ENHRY, CDR2 SYGVKD. CDR3: CAINRLGKQYF. DNA of the CDR3: TGTGCCATCAACCGACTAGGCAAGCAGTACTTC.

A note on this clonotype: A much larger clone lies a single base off, so this may be a read error. The chain carries TRBV12-3 or TRBV12-4 and TRBJ2-4; no definite D call. Near its end, the DNA agrees better with TRBJ2-7, so the J call may be wrong. The CDR3 sequence is 10 residues long. CDR3: CASSLHEQYF. The CDR3 DNA reads TGTGCCAGCAGTTTACACGAGCAGTACTTC.

This clonotype was seen only a few times. A much bigger clone sits one base away, suggesting this may be a read error. The CDR3 DNA is TGCAGCGTGAGGCCCGGATGGGGCAATGAGCAGTACTTC. This sequence encodes CSVRPGWGNEQYF. The chain is built from TRBV29-1 and TRBJ2-5; TRBD1 might be the D (5 bases). V gave up 6 bases and J gave up 11 bases, with 22 bases separating them. The CDR3 sequence is 13 residues long. From germline, CDR1 is SQVTM and CDR2 ANQGSEA.

This chain connects TRBV10-3 to TRBJ2-1; 7 nucleotides align to TRBD2. Trimming removed 4 bases from V and 7 bases from J; junction bases left unmatched: 7. The CDR3 runs to 14 residues. CDR1 is ENHRY, CDR2 SYGVKD, per germline. The CDR3 loop reads CAISVGRAENEQFF. The CDR3 region has the DNA TGTGCCATCAGTGTGGGGAGGGCCGAGAATGAGCAGTTCTTC.

CDR3 DNA: TGTGCCAGCAGCAATCAAGGGGAAAGTGGCTACACCTTC. It codes for CASSNQGESGYTF. The chain uses TRBV21-1 and TRBJ1-2; TRBD1 is the table's D call and was not checked against the DNA. TRBV21-1 is described as a pseudogene. This CDR3 has 13 residues.

This clonotype has ten or more counts. The chain couples TRBV5-1 to TRBJ1-2; 12 bases line up with TRBD1. From germline, CDR1 is SGHRS and CDR2 YFSETQ. The V and J ends lost 4 bases and 6 bases, in that order; junction bases with no gene match: 7. The CDR3 is 15 residues long. Here the CDR3 DNA reads TGCGCCAGCAGCCCTCAGGGACAGGGGGCGGATGGCTACACCTTC. It specifies CASSPQGQGADGYTF.

The chain is built from TRBV29-1 and TRBJ1-2; TRBD1 is a possible D gene (5 bases). Trimming pared 2 bases from V and 4 bases from J, leaving 8 bases between. The CDR3 contains 12 residues. Germline-derived CDR1 and CDR2 are SQVTM and ANQGSEA. The CDR3: CSVERQSYGYTF. The DNA of the CDR3 is TGCAGCGTTGAAAGACAGTCCTATGGCTACACCTTC.

Many counts were recorded for this clonotype. The V and J genes are TRBV12-3 or TRBV12-4 and TRBJ1-5; no firm D call. CDR3 length: 13 residues. Trimming stripped 5 bases from V and 4 bases from J, with 9 bases between. Here the CDR3 DNA reads TGTGCCAGCAGTGAAGGTGTAAATCAGCCCCAGCATTTT. This translates into CASSEGVNQPQHF.

This chain joins TRBV6-6 and TRBJ2-3; no definite D call. Germline lookup yields CDR1 MNHNY and CDR2 SVGAGI (reference sequence). The CDR3 length is 14 residues. V was cut by 5 bases and J by 0 bases, with 9 bases left in between. DNA for the CDR3: TGTGCCAGCAGTCCCCCCACTAGCACAGATACGCAGTATTTT. Translation gives CASSPPTSTDTQYF.

For this clonotype: With a much larger clone just one base away, this may be a read error. The V gene is TRBV20-1, the J gene TRBJ2-3, with D uncertain. CDR1 DFQATT and CDR2 SNEGSKA come from the germline V gene (reference sequence). V was cut by 6 bases and J by 0 bases, with 10 bases left in between. The CDR3 is 13 residues long. The CDR3: CSACKTSTDTQYF. For the CDR3, the DNA is TGCAGTGCATGTAAGACTAGCACAGATACGCAGTATTTT.

This clonotype was seen only a few times. The chain recombines TRBV27 with TRBJ2-2, with D possibly TRBD2 on 6 matching bases. Germline CDR1 is MNHEY and CDR2 is SMNVEV (reference sequence). This CDR3 contains 14 residues. Trimming shortened V by 6 bases and J by 3 bases, and 11 bases separated the two germline ends. This CDR3 is CASRATRYTGELFF. Written as DNA, the CDR3 is TGTGCCAGCAGAGCGACTAGGTACACCGGGGAGCTGTTTTTT.

This clonotype was observed a few times. The chain joins TRBV5-1 to TRBJ2-3; D is ambiguous. Trimming pared 0 bases from V and 4 bases from J, leaving 6 bases between. Germline V gives CDR1 SGHRS, CDR2 YFSETQ. The CDR3 totals 13 residues. The CDR3 loop is CASSLAGSDTQYF. The CDR3 DNA follows: TGCGCCAGCAGCTTGGCCGGGTCAGATACGCAGTATTTT.

This clonotype was recorded at least ten times. CDR3 region: CASSYGSGAKNIQYF. The CDR3 DNA reads as TGTGCCAGCAGTTACGGCAGCGGAGCCAAAAACATTCAGTACTTC. The chain joins TRBV6-5 to TRBJ2-4; a possible D gene is TRBD2 (5 bases). Germline V gene lookup returns CDR1 MNHEY and CDR2 SVGAGI. Deletions cut 2 bases from V and 0 bases from J, with 8 bases between. The CDR3 covers 15 residues.

This rearrangement joins TRBV13 to TRBJ1-6; D gene uncertain. Looked up from germline, CDR1 is PRHDT and CDR2 is FYEKMQ (reference sequence). V lost 5 bases and J lost 5, with 7 bases in between. CDR3 length equals 13 residues. The CDR3 loop is CASSLFNNSPLHF. CDR3 sequence (DNA): TGTGCCAGCAGCCTCTTTAATAATTCACCCCTCCACTTT.

This clonotype has ten or more counts. The chain recombines TRBV6-5 with TRBJ2-5; D is uncertain. The germline V gene encodes CDR1 MNHEY and CDR2 SVGAGI. Trimming took off 5 bases at V and 1 base at J, with 8 bases between the two ends. The CDR3 has 13 residues. The CDR3 bases are TGTGCCAGCAGTCACCCGGGCCAAGAGACCCAGTACTTC. Translated: CASSHPGQETQYF.

Comment on this clonotype: Mismatch with germline at one junction end may stem from a read error. This chain connects TRBV18 to TRBJ2-7, with TRBD1 matching over 12 bases. The germline V gene has CDR1 KGHSH and CDR2 LQKENI. The CDR3 runs 15 residues. For the CDR3, the DNA is TGTGCCAGCTCCCAACCGGGACAGGGGGCGCGTGAGCAGAACTTC. Its translation is CASSQPGQGAREQNF.

V usage is TRBV6-2 or TRBV6-3 and J usage is TRBJ2-4, with 8 bases lining up with TRBD1. With the DNA end fitting TRBJ2-7 better, the J assignment may be wrong. The CDR3 totals 11 residues. Germline V gives CDR1 MNHEY, CDR2 SVGEGT. CDR3 sequence (DNA): TGTGCCACAGGACAGGGCTACGAGCAGTACTTC. This translates into CATGQGYEQYF.

At least ten counts were recorded for this clonotype. The chain is built from TRBV9 and TRBJ2-3, with a weak D call TRBD2 (6 bases). This CDR3 comprises 15 residues. CDR1 SGDLS and CDR2 YYNGEE come from the germline V gene. The ends were cut back, 0 bases at V and 6 bases at J, with 14 bases in the middle. As DNA, the CDR3 is TGTGCCAGCAGCGTAGTCGGCGGGATACGGGATACGCAGTATTTT. It translates to CASSVVGGIRDTQYF.

This rearrangement joins TRBV20-1 to TRBJ1-1; possible D gene TRBD1, 5 bases. Trimming took off 2 bases at V and 0 bases at J, with 13 bases between the two ends. Germline assignment: CDR1 DFQATT and CDR2 SNEGSKA (reference sequence). The CDR3 has 15 amino acids. The CDR3 DNA sequence: TGCAGTGCTAGACGGAGGGACCAAATGAACACTGAAGCTTTCTTT. Translated: CSARRRDQMNTEAFF.